A selection of T cell receptor beta chains follows, all from one sample in a study of STAT3 mutations in large granular lymphocyte leukemia. Produced via immunoSEQ multiplex PCR; TCRdb's table is partial and in-frame only. The sample records approximately 5,200 clones, 70% to 85% being singletons. Sequenced sample: PBMCs. These receptors all stem from a human donor with T large granular lymphocyte leukemia. Some clones in this sample may be carry-over from other donors' samples. Each CDR3 is given with its conserved first and last residue. Fields, in order: V gene, D gene, clone size, J gene, CDR3 DNA, CDR3 protein. D genes are given only for firm matches. Rows give clone size only sometimes, using once, few, many, or a class for an expanded clone.

v_call: TRBV5-6; d_call: NA; clone_size: NA; j_call: TRBJ1-1; cdr3_nt: TGTGCCAGCAGGTCGGGGCCCGAAGCTTTCTTT; cdr3_aa: CASRSGPEAFF
v_call: TRBV2; d_call: NA; clone_size: NA; j_call: TRBJ1-2; cdr3_nt: TGTGCCAGCAGTGACCTGGATGGCTACACCTTC; cdr3_aa: CASSDLDGYTF
v_call: TRBV14; d_call: NA; clone_size: NA; j_call: TRBJ1-1; cdr3_nt: TGTGCCAGCAGCCCCCGTGTAGGCACTGAAGCTTTCTTT; cdr3_aa: CASSPRVGTEAFF
v_call: TRBV15; d_call: NA; clone_size: few; j_call: TRBJ2-1; cdr3_nt: TGTGCCACCAGCAGAGGCGGGCAGCACAATGAGCAGTTCTTC; cdr3_aa: CATSRGGQHNEQFF
v_call: TRBV7-9; d_call: NA; clone_size: NA; j_call: TRBJ2-3; cdr3_nt: TGTGCCAGCAGCTTAGTGTCGGGGCGGCCTTTCACAGATACGCAGTATTTT; cdr3_aa: CASSLVSGRPFTDTQYF
v_call: TRBV6-5; d_call: NA; clone_size: NA; j_call: TRBJ1-2; cdr3_nt: TGTGCCAGCAGTTACTCGGTTCCGGGCGGCGGCTACACCTTC; cdr3_aa: CASSYSVPGGGYTF
v_call: TRBV6-5; d_call: NA; clone_size: NA; j_call: TRBJ1-1; cdr3_nt: TGTGCCAGCAGTTCTCGGGGGGGAGGCACTGAAGCTTTCTTT; cdr3_aa: CASSSRGGGTEAFF
v_call: TRBV6-1; d_call: TRBD1; clone_size: few; j_call: TRBJ1-2; cdr3_nt: TGTGCCAGCAGGGGACAGGTATCCTATGGCTACACCTTC; cdr3_aa: CASRGQVSYGYTF
v_call: TRBV7-2; d_call: NA; clone_size: NA; j_call: TRBJ1-3; cdr3_nt: TGTGCCAGCAGCTTAGGGGGGCCGGACTCTGGAAACACCATATATTTT; cdr3_aa: CASSLGGPDSGNTIYF
v_call: TRBV7-2; d_call: TRBD1; clone_size: NA; j_call: TRBJ2-1; cdr3_nt: TGTGCCAGCAGCCTGACAGGGTTCAATGAGCAGTTCTTC; cdr3_aa: CASSLTGFNEQFF
v_call: TRBV4-1; d_call: TRBD1; clone_size: NA; j_call: TRBJ2-5; cdr3_nt: TGCGCCAGCAGCCTTCAAGAGACCGGGACAGGGGGCCAGACCCAGTACTTC; cdr3_aa: CASSLQETGTGGQTQYF
v_call: TRBV9; d_call: NA; clone_size: few; j_call: TRBJ2-2; cdr3_nt: TGTGCCAGCAGCGTGAACACCGGGGAGCTGTTTTTT; cdr3_aa: CASSVNTGELFF
v_call: TRBV6-6; d_call: NA; clone_size: NA; j_call: TRBJ2-3; cdr3_nt: TGTGCCAGCACCCTCTTAAGCAGAGGAGATACGCAGTATTTT; cdr3_aa: CASTLLSRGDTQYF
v_call: TRBV4-3; d_call: NA; clone_size: NA; j_call: TRBJ1-2; cdr3_nt: TGCGCCAGCAGCCAAGTGGGTGGTAGACGACCCTATGGCTACACCTTC; cdr3_aa: CASSQVGGRRPYGYTF
v_call: TRBV5-1; d_call: TRBD1; clone_size: NA; j_call: TRBJ2-5; cdr3_nt: TGCGCCAGCAGCTTCACAGGGGCCCAAGAGACCCAGTACTTC; cdr3_aa: CASSFTGAQETQYF
v_call: TRBV29-1; d_call: NA; clone_size: NA; j_call: TRBJ1-3; cdr3_nt: TGCAGCGTTGTTGGGTACTCTGGAAACACCATATATTTT; cdr3_aa: CSVVGYSGNTIYF
v_call: TRBV4-3; d_call: NA; clone_size: medium-sized; j_call: TRBJ1-2; cdr3_nt: TGCGCCAGCAGCCAAGAACAGGGTCCCCTGGCCTATGGCTACACCTTC; cdr3_aa: CASSQEQGPLAYGYTF
v_call: TRBV6-1; d_call: TRBD1; clone_size: few; j_call: TRBJ2-7; cdr3_nt: TGTGCCAGCAGTGGCTCGGGACAGCCCTCCTACGAGCAGTACTTC; cdr3_aa: CASSGSGQPSYEQYF
v_call: TRBV30; d_call: TRBD1; clone_size: NA; j_call: TRBJ1-3; cdr3_nt: TGTGCCTGGGGGACAGGGGAAGCTGGAAACACCATATATTTT; cdr3_aa: CAWGTGEAGNTIYF
v_call: TRBV7-2; d_call: NA; clone_size: few; j_call: TRBJ1-2; cdr3_nt: TGTGCCAGCAGCTTAAACGACAGGCCTAACTATGGCTACACCTTC; cdr3_aa: CASSLNDRPNYGYTF
v_call: TRBV4-3; d_call: TRBD1; clone_size: once; j_call: TRBJ1-4; cdr3_nt: TGCGCCAGCAGCCAAGCATCCGGGACAGGCAATGAAAAACTGTTTTTT; cdr3_aa: CASSQASGTGNEKLFF
v_call: TRBV6-6; d_call: NA; clone_size: NA; j_call: TRBJ1-5; cdr3_nt: TGTGCCAGCAGTTCCGCAGGGGCCATAAGCAATCAGCCCCAGCATTTT; cdr3_aa: CASSSAGAISNQPQHF